This T cell receptor (beta chain) originates from a study of CD8 T cells in ankylosing spondylitis (dated by TCRdb to about 2017). Regarding the complete study: The study set out to find disease-linked TCR variants by profiling T cell receptor beta repertoires in ankylosing spondylitis patients and healthy donors. The full study cohort comprised 20 to 25 ankylosing spondylitis patients and over 95 healthy donors. Peripheral blood was sampled, and synovial fluid was also collected from ankylosing spondylitis patients. Study-wide conclusions, independent of this receptor: A CD8+ phenotype was shown by the disease-linked clones, which were found at relatively low frequencies in peripheral blood. Some motif variants were previously reported in synovial fluid and blood of reactive arthritis patients, suggesting common disease-initiation mechanisms. Blood from ankylosing spondylitis patients appeared to be characterized by a TCR beta motif composed of about eight highly homologous amino acid variants. Significant enrichment of the disease-linked clones was reported in matched synovial fluid samples from ankylosing spondylitis patients.

This clonotype was seen only a few times. Its specific antigen is unknown. No base quality values were provided; no much bigger clone lies one nucleotide off. V is reduced by 3 bases and J by 7 bases, leaving a spacing of 12 bases between them. The CDR3 covers 13 residues, taking in both the cysteine and the phenylalanine. The CDR3 DNA has 39 bases and is translated from base 1. The run used an Illumina HiSeq 2500. Quantitative 5'-RACE with molecular barcodes was used to prepare TCR beta libraries. For the original study's pipeline: To identify disease-linked TCR variants, a new computational method was used, one built on a probabilistic model of VDJ rearrangement. TCRdb reanalyzed the raw reads on its own, using fastp at Q25 for trimming and MiXCR for clone calling, and kept in-frame beta chains. Entries are consolidated by CDR3 protein sequence, retaining the most common genes and DNA. These V and J calls are TCRdb output, not the study's own analysis. This sample holds about 540,000 distinct CDR3 sequences; 12% were observed only once. Of the sample, under 7.5% falls within the top ten clones.

The sequence joins TRBV12-3 or TRBV12-4 to TRBJ1-2, with the D gene not clear enough to name. Sequenced sample: blood, either unsorted or a sorted T cell fraction (not recorded which). The receptor was isolated from a male donor with ankylosing spondylitis. The CDR3 is CASSFISQSGYTF. The DNA sequence follows: TGTGCCAGCAGTTTCATCTCACAGTCTGGCTACACCTTC.